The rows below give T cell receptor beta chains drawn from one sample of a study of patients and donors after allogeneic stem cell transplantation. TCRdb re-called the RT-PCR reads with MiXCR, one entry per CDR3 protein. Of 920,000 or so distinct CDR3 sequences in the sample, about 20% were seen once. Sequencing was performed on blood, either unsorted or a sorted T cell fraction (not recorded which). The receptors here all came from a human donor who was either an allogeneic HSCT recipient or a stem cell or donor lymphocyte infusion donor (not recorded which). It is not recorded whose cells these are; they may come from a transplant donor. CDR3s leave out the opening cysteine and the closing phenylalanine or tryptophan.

ASSQGWRGLASPLH	TRBV4-2	TRBJ1-6
ASSPSTDYEQY	TRBV12-3/TRBV12-4	TRBJ2-7
ASSPNGLSSYEQY	TRBV18	TRBJ2-7
SAIPGLSTEQY	TRBV20-1	TRBJ2-7
ASSQDKGRDTQY	TRBV3-1	TRBJ2-3
SASSLVGKTQY	TRBV20-1	TRBJ2-5
ASSEVGGSPLH	TRBV5-1	TRBJ1-6
ASSQEGGSHYNEQF	TRBV3-1	TRBJ2-1
ASSLRSNEKEAF	TRBV5-1	TRBJ1-1
ASSHSPTSGRPNEQY	TRBV6-5	TRBJ2-7
ASSRRQLANTDTQY	TRBV7-8	TRBJ2-3
ASSLMLGQGVYNEQF	TRBV7-9	TRBJ2-1
ASSLEWGGMNTEAF	TRBV5-6	TRBJ1-1
ASREGQVLSTEAF	TRBV12-3/TRBV12-4	TRBJ1-1
ASSLEIGDQVYGYT	TRBV11-2	TRBJ1-2
ASSDGRAKGYGYT	TRBV6-2/TRBV6-3	TRBJ1-2
ASSTQGALGQPQH	TRBV4-2	TRBJ1-5
ASSLIAGLNTVAF	TRBV5-1	TRBJ1-1
ASNIRDQQF	TRBV5-1	TRBJ2-1
ASSLHRGVTEAF	TRBV7-8	TRBJ1-1
AASPGSSYEQY	TRBV6-1	TRBJ2-7
ASSGASGGREALF	TRBV27	TRBJ2-2
ASSPRQGSPLH	TRBV12-3/TRBV12-4	TRBJ1-6
ASSMLPNGNEQF	TRBV7-6	TRBJ2-1